This entry is about one T cell receptor (beta chain). Its antigen target is currently unknown. No base quality information exists; no much larger clone differs at one position. These data belong to a study of cytomegalovirus exposure and HLA in healthy donors (TCRdb year 2017). Looking at the study overall: In an earlier analysis of 450 to 750 of the donors, under 300 Gb of sequence data and 95 million to 130 million unique TCR beta sequences from roughly 200 million T cells were reported. An earlier analysis of several hundred of the donors used high-throughput TCR beta sequencing to judge whether each TCR beta V gene segment behaved as functional or pseudogenic. Among under 450 genotyped donors of the cohort, an average of roughly 240,000 unique TCR beta nucleotide sequences were sequenced per donor, around a sixth of them non-productive. A later genetic analysis used genome-wide SNP genotypes for about three fifths of the 666 donors, treating that subset as a discovery cohort. In a later analysis, previously published TCR beta repertoires from 666 donors were re-analyzed and high-resolution HLA genotyping was added so that TCR occurrence patterns could be studied. All discovery cohort repertoires had been generated using a single sequencing platform. Typing coverage varied by locus: about 620-630 donors for A, B, C, DRB1 and DQB1; 522 for DQA1; about 590 for DPA1; about 450 for DPB1. The study profiled the T cell repertoires of more than 500 subjects by immunosequencing and related them to cytomegalovirus serostatus. Besides the first cohort of roughly 700 subjects, a separate validation cohort made up of 120 different subjects was used. An early release that covered several hundred HLA-typed donors contained about 300 gigabases of sequencing data and 65 million to 100 million unique TCR sequences. About 5 DR-DQ haplotypes were handled as single units for association and clustering, since linkage in the cohort was strong. The genetic ancestry cluster associated with self-reported Caucasian donors included roughly 84% of the 350 to 500 genotyped donors. Class I and class II HLA loci were covered by the typing at four-digit resolution. High-throughput TCR immunosequencing, statistical association of individual TCRs with disease status, and machine learning were combined to predict cytomegalovirus infection status. Rather than drawing on any new phenotypic data, the later analysis identified candidate immune exposures from TCR beta sequences and the way those sequences occurred across donors. The study aimed to test whether signatures of past pathogen exposure could be identified by cataloging public T cell receptors. Donor age, sex, ethnicity and CMV serostatus were collected together with the repertoire data.

In total, approximately 610 healthy bone marrow donors made up the cohort. All cohort members were sampled while nominally healthy, although unrecorded immune exposures were likely present. The donor tested CMV seronegative and was one of the 352 seronegative cohort members. Each donor provided a peripheral blood sample, and peripheral blood mononuclear cells were used for TCR beta sequencing. The Qiagen DNeasy Blood Extraction Kit was used to extract genomic DNA from the blood cell samples. Overall study outcomes, separate from this receptor: In a later analysis, the rate of TCR association differed among HLA loci, with DRB1 alleles having the most associated TCRs and HLA-C alleles having the fewest. An earlier analysis of around 540 of the donors showed that most TCR beta V segments appeared in productive rearrangements either about 90% or about 30% of the time, which broadly matched IMGT annotations. A later analysis associated 15,000 or so TCR beta sequences with specific HLA alleles at a false discovery rate of 0.05. Assigning TCR associations to individual alleles was difficult when HLA alleles, especially DR and DQ, strongly co-occurred. According to a later analysis, most CMV-associated TCR beta chains appeared to be HLA-restricted, and the HLA associations seemed to be driven largely by CMV exposure. The authors suggested that the approach could potentially be extended to other disease states and immunological phenotypes. The only immune exposure information available for the cohort was CMV serostatus. Some IMGT-functional V segments, including TRBV6-2 and TRBV6-3, could not be told apart with the 87-base-pair reads, so those segments were excluded. A further reported finding was that TCR beta sequences accurately predicted the HLA-A and HLA-B alleles for most subjects in the first cohort. Sequencing depth was assumed to be roughly uniform across donors in the presence/absence analyses, though that assumption may not hold. Over 15 rarely observed V segments, including chromosome 9 orphons, were excluded from the earlier analysis of some 590 of the donors because counts were too low. In both the original and validation cohorts, the classifier was reported to diagnose cytomegalovirus status with high specificity and sensitivity. According to a later analysis, parvovirus B19, influenza, CMV and Epstein-Barr virus appeared linked to several top co-occurrence clusters. In the study, around 150 TCR beta chains were listed as associated with cytomegalovirus. Most TCR sequences were observed very rarely across donors, whereas some public TCRs were present in many individuals. In a later analysis, HLA-associated TCR beta chains showed more clonal expansion and lower generation probabilities than non-associated chains that were equally common. Correlated functional status among segregating V segments might be attributable to linkage disequilibrium, but an unknown experimental factor could not be ruled out. Because some donors lacked HLA typing at each locus, the association tests relied only on the typed subset. A cluster of highly shared sequence variants was judged likely to represent a technical artifact of the sequencing pipeline. An association between a missense DCLRE1C variant and V-gene and J-gene trimming of TCR beta chains was found in a later genetic analysis and replicated in an independent cohort. A few of the identified cytomegalovirus-associated TCR beta chains were confirmed in vitro to be specific for cytomegalovirus antigens. In a later genetic analysis, fewer N-insertions in productive TCRs were reported among donors in an Asian-associated ancestry cluster than the roughly 700-donor mean. In this cohort, only TCR beta chains were sequenced, and detectable features were limited by the absence of alpha or paired-chain data.

The CDR3 runs 14 amino acids, cysteine and phenylalanine included. Only the CDR3 part of the read is kept: 42 bases, read in frame from the first base. CDR1 and CDR2 are drawn from the germline V gene (reference sequence): MNHEY, SMNVEV. V is cut back by 5 bases and J by 4 bases, with 6 bases in the junction unmatched. Libraries were built with the immunoSEQ multiplex PCR assay. For the multiplex PCR, a mixture combining 60 forward primers for TCR Vbeta segments and 13 reverse primers for TCR Jbeta segments was used. The CDR3 region of rearranged TCR beta genes was amplified from genomic DNA by a multiplex PCR assay. Amplified TCR beta libraries were sequenced as 87-base-pair reads on the Illumina HiSeq System. The study's processing was this. Across the 600 to 700 repertoires, a later analysis counted 80 million or so unique TCR beta chains, some 11 million of which were shared by at least two donors. Raw reads were error-corrected and collapsed into unique sequences by a nearest-neighbor algorithm in which closely related sequences were merged to remove PCR and sequencing errors. V, D and J gene segments were assigned by aligning CDR3 sequences to IMGT reference sequences. For a sequence to be retained, a match of at least six nucleotides was required to both a V gene segment and a J gene segment. Rearrangements were called productive when the CDR3 lacked stop codons and stayed in frame with V and J; all others were non-productive. CDR3 was defined according to IMGT convention as the region running from the second conserved V-encoded cysteine to the conserved J-encoded phenylalanine. In an earlier analysis of roughly 610 of the donors, sequences lacking an unambiguous match to a single V gene segment were excluded. An earlier analysis of a few hundred of the donors called V segments functional above 56.7% productive rearrangements and segregating when the between-donor standard deviation exceeded 5%. A statistical classification framework was developed to diagnose cytomegalovirus status using the catalog of TCR beta chain sequences. A later analysis assigned V and J genes by comparing TCR nucleotide sequences with IMGT/GENE-DB human TR gene sequences. Using the TCRdist pipeline, a later analysis assigned CDR3 sequences along with most-parsimonious VDJ recombination scenarios. In a later analysis, each TCR beta chain was defined by its CDR3 amino acid sequence together with its V-gene family, and reads without a unique V-gene family were excluded. As a way to deal with suspected cross-contamination and a sequencing artifact, a later analysis dropped 592 nucleotide sequences that were highly shared and had low generation probability. For each public chain, a later analysis derived a clonal expansion index from normalized ranks of inferred template counts within each repertoire. A later analysis computed generation probabilities with a VDJ recombination model fitted to out-of-frame rearrangements, and checked the results against IGoR. In a later analysis, TCR-TCR, TCR-HLA and TCR-CMV co-occurrence was scored with hypergeometric tests, and a repertoire-size bias correction was applied to TCR pairs. In a later analysis, false discovery rates were estimated by permuting HLA or CMV assignments 20 times. In a later analysis, co-occurring TCRs were grouped using DBSCAN, and TCRdist sequence similarity was added for clustering within HLA-allele-positive subsets. Co-occurrence clustering excluded repertoires with fewer than 30,000 or more than 120,000 public chains, plus five with anomalous nucleotide sharing. As stored in TCRdb, this immuneACCESS dataset retains in-frame rearrangements with V and J assigned. A fraction of the clones does not appear; measured against another copy, unresolved V genes explain less than half of the discrepancy, and the remainder lacks a known reason. V and J calls and clone size come straight from that table; D and trimming were deduced from the DNA. The sample has 100,000 to 150,000 clones on record, 80% of them singletons. The ten largest make up 2.5% to 3.5% of the sample.

The specimen sequenced was PBMCs. The receptor's source is a male donor in good health and CMV-seronegative. This chain joins TRBV27 to TRBJ2-3; TRBD2 matches 7 bases in the middle. The nucleotide sequence is TGTGCCAGCAGTCCTGGACTAGTCCCAGATACGCAGTATTTT. This gives the protein CASSPGLVPDTQYF.